This T cell receptor (beta chain) was profiled in a study of response to subunit inactivated influenza vaccine. Study-wide findings and caveats: Authors suggested few new T cells are recruited by each seasonal influenza vaccination.

From the RT-PCR reads, TCRdb called clonotypes with MiXCR, one entry per CDR3 protein. The repertoire consists of about 160,000 distinct CDR3 sequences, with around 10% occurring once and the leading ten covering under 40%. A word on this clonotype: The antigen remains undetermined.

The germline CDR1 and CDR2 sequences are PRHDT and FYEKMQ (reference sequence). The trim removed 5 bases at V and 3 bases at J, leaving 8 bases unmatched. The CDR3 is 15 amino acids. Sequencing was performed on CD8+ T cells sorted from PBMCs, taken around 25 months after vaccination. The TCR sequence derives from a man between 50 and 69 years old who received an inactivated influenza vaccine. V usage is TRBV13 and J usage is TRBJ2-7; 9 bases are a match to TRBD1. The DNA of the CDR3 is TGTGCCAGCAGCCAAACCTCGGGACAGGGCTACGAGCAGTACTTC. Its translation: CASSQTSGQGYEQYF.